This T cell receptor beta chain was profiled in a study of T cell clonality in common variable immunodeficiency. Using immunoSEQ multiplex PCR, the repertoire was profiled, and TCRdb retains in-frame clones only, with some absent. The sample includes about 16,000 clones, none of them occurring once. This clone has a count of ten or more. Its specificity is not known. The read falls 3 residues short of the CDR3 end, and the missing part is taken from the germline J gene. Germline CDR1 reads SNHLY; CDR2 reads FYNNEI. The ends lost 6 bases at V and 9 bases at J; junction bases unmatched: 12. The CDR3 loop spans 15 amino acids. The study's findings and limits: Common variable immunodeficiency TCR beta sequences reportedly had fewer deletions and N-nucleotide insertions.

V usage is TRBV2 and J usage is TRBJ2-1, with 9 bases fitting TRBD1. This receptor was identified in a human donor with common variable immunodeficiency. Sequencing input: peripheral blood mononuclear cells. The sequenced part of the CDR3 DNA is TGTGCCAGCAGCGGGTTCCGGGACAGGGCGGGTGAG. Protein: CASSGFRDRAGE. The whole CDR3 region reads CASSGFRDRAGEQFF. The full variable domain, with the rest looked up from reference TRBV2 and TRBJ2-1, is EPEVTQTPSHQVTQMGQEVILRCVPISNHLYFYWYRQILGQKVEFLVSFYNNEISEKSEIFDDQFSVERPDGSNFTLKIRSTKLEDSAMYFCASSGFRDRAGEQFFGPGTRLTVL.